The rows below give T cell receptor beta chains drawn from one sample of a study of blood T cell repertoires in COVID-19. The table came from immunoSEQ multiplex PCR; TCRdb's copy has only in-frame clones and leaves some out. The sample contains 200,000 to 300,000 clones, about 89% of which appear only once. The sequenced material came from PBMCs or T cells enriched from blood (not recorded which). The receptors originated from a woman under 30 who had recovered from COVID-19. The CDR3 runs from the conserved cysteine through the conserved F or W. A D gene is named only where the DNA matches it firmly. Clone size is not always given. Where it is, it says once, few, many or a class for expanded clones.

- | 15 | TRBD1 | TRBJ1-2 | TRBV2 | CASSDGAGGRSGYTF | TGTGCCAGCAGTGACGGGGCAGGGGGCCGGAGTGGCTACACCTTC
- | 16 | TRBD2 | TRBJ2-7 | TRBV3-1/TRBV3-2 | CASSQVWGGAPSEQYF | TGTGCCAGCAGCCAAGTATGGGGGGGTGCACCGAGCGAGCAGTACTTC
- | 15 | - | TRBJ2-3 | TRBV5-1 | CASSSGLSGTDTQYF | TGCGCCAGCAGCTCCGGACTTAGCGGTACAGATACGCAGTATTTT
- | 16 | - | TRBJ2-5 | TRBV7-2 | CASSPRAGRPKETQYF | TGTGCCAGCAGCCCCCGTGCAGGGAGGCCAAAAGAGACCCAGTACTTC
- | 16 | TRBD2 | TRBJ2-1 | TRBV10-1 | CASSDSDSGAYNEQFF | TGCGCCAGCAGTGACTCCGATAGCGGGGCCTACAATGAGCAGTTCTTC
- | 13 | - | TRBJ1-6 | TRBV29-1 | CSAQASVNSPLHF | TGCAGCGCCCAGGCGTCCGTGAATTCACCCCTCCACTTT
- | 11 | - | TRBJ2-1 | TRBV11-2 | CASSFTGSLFF | TGTGCCAGCAGCTTTACAGGCTCGCTCTTCTTC
- | 15 | - | TRBJ1-1 | TRBV5-5 | CASSLGDRMNTEAFF | TGTGCCAGCAGCTTGGGCGACAGAATGAACACTGAAGCTTTCTTT
- | 18 | - | TRBJ2-5 | TRBV24-1 | CATSDFSPSSGLRETQYF | TGTGCCACCAGTGATTTTTCCCCCTCAAGCGGGTTGAGAGAGACCCAGTACTTC
- | 15 | - | TRBJ1-5 | TRBV27 | CASSLKMFGNQPQHF | TGTGCCAGCAGTTTAAAAATGTTCGGCAATCAGCCCCAGCATTTT
- | 16 | TRBD1 | TRBJ1-5 | TRBV7-9 | CASSLVDRGPIQPQHF | TGTGCCAGCAGCTTAGTAGACAGGGGGCCGATTCAGCCCCAGCATTTT
- | 17 | TRBD2 | TRBJ2-3 | TRBV24-1 | CATSDPGLAGRTDTQYF | TGTGCCACCAGTGATCCCGGACTAGCGGGTCGCACAGATACGCAGTATTTT
- | 13 | TRBD2 | TRBJ2-1 | TRBV19 | CASAGGPPLEQFF | TGTGCCAGCGCGGGAGGGCCCCCGCTGGAGCAGTTCTTC
- | 11 | - | TRBJ1-1 | TRBV7-2 | CASSLVEGAFF | TGTGCCAGCAGCTTAGTTGAGGGAGCTTTCTTT
- | 16 | - | TRBJ1-1 | TRBV5-1 | CASSLLSGERNTEAFF | TGCGCCAGCAGCTTGTTGTCGGGGGAGAGAAACACTGAAGCTTTCTTT
- | 16 | TRBD2 | TRBJ2-3 | TRBV3-1/TRBV3-2 | CASRKGLASYTDTQYF | TGTGCCAGCAGAAAAGGACTAGCTTCCTACACAGATACGCAGTATTTT
once | 13 | TRBD1 | TRBJ2-1 | TRBV25-1 | CASRTGGNNEQFF | TGTGCCAGCAGAACAGGGGGTAACAATGAGCAGTTCTTC
- | 16 | - | TRBJ2-7 | TRBV4-3 | CASSQDRGGTSYEQYF | TGCGCCAGCAGCCAAGATCGAGGAGGGACCTCCTACGAGCAGTACTTC
- | 13 | - | TRBJ1-1 | TRBV19 | CASSIAGLTEAFF | TGTGCCAGTAGTATAGCAGGCCTCACTGAAGCTTTCTTT
- | 12 | TRBD1 | TRBJ1-1 | TRBV19 | CASRPGGTEAFF | TGTGCCAGTAGGCCAGGGGGCACTGAAGCTTTCTTT
- | 15 | - | TRBJ2-1 | TRBV19 | CASRLGRGRDNEQFF | TGTGCCAGTAGGCTCGGCCGGGGTAGGGACAATGAGCAGTTCTTC
- | 16 | TRBD2 | TRBJ2-3 | TRBV5-4 | CASSPQTSGGTDTQYF | TGTGCCAGCAGCCCCCAGACTAGCGGGGGCACAGATACGCAGTATTTT
once | 14 | - | TRBJ2-7 | TRBV5-5 | CASSFGQSHYEQYF | TGTGCCAGCAGCTTTGGACAGAGCCACTACGAGCAGTACTTC
- | 15 | TRBD2 | TRBJ2-7 | TRBV4-1 | CASSQGLADTYEQYF | TGCGCCAGCAGCCAAGGACTAGCGGACACCTACGAGCAGTACTTC
few | 17 | TRBD2 | TRBJ2-7 | TRBV27 | CASSFRGLAGGKYEQYF | TGTGCCAGCAGTTTCAGGGGACTAGCGGGGGGAAAATACGAGCAGTACTTC
- | 17 | - | TRBJ1-4 | TRBV30 | CAWRPYGPRDFNEKLFF | TGTGCCTGGAGGCCATATGGGCCCCGGGACTTTAATGAAAAACTGTTTTTT
- | 16 | TRBD1 | TRBJ1-2 | TRBV6-6 | CASSSYRSGQTYGYTF | TGTGCCAGCAGTTCTTACCGGTCGGGACAGACATATGGCTACACCTTC
- | 16 | - | TRBJ1-2 | TRBV5-6 | CASSLDQGTRSYGYTF | TGTGCCAGCAGCTTGGATCAGGGGACGAGGTCCTATGGCTACACCTTC
once | 15 | - | TRBJ2-5 | TRBV5-6 | CASSGRTGSPETQYF | TGTGCCAGCAGCGGCCGCACAGGGTCGCCAGAGACCCAGTACTTC
- | 12 | - | TRBJ1-4 | TRBV30 | CALGGGNEKLFF | TGTGCCCTAGGCGGTGGGAATGAAAAACTGTTTTTT
- | 17 | TRBD1 | TRBJ2-2 | TRBV4-1 | CASSQTTQGADTGELFF | TGCGCCAGCAGCCAAACTACACAGGGGGCGGACACCGGGGAGCTGTTTTTT
- | 16 | - | TRBJ1-1 | TRBV11-2 | CASSLDLPPIGTEAFF | TGTGCCAGCAGCTTAGATCTCCCCCCAATCGGCACTGAAGCTTTCTTT
once | 18 | TRBD2 | TRBJ2-1 | TRBV2 | CALTGLAGGPTFRNEQFF | TGTGCCTTAACTGGACTAGCGGGAGGCCCGACGTTTCGTAATGAGCAGTTCTTC
- | 15 | TRBD2 | TRBJ2-3 | TRBV27 | CASSFGLAGTDTQYF | TGTGCCAGCAGTTTTGGGCTAGCGGGCACAGATACGCAGTATTTT
- | 16 | - | TRBJ1-6 | TRBV18 | CASTDTTSSYNSPLHF | TGTGCCAGCACAGACACGACGAGCTCCTATAATTCACCCCTCCACTTT
- | 17 | TRBD2 | TRBJ2-1 | TRBV5-1 | CASPFWASGRDYNEQFF | TGCGCCAGCCCCTTTTGGGCTAGCGGGAGGGACTACAATGAGCAGTTCTTC
few | 14 | - | TRBJ2-2 | TRBV5-1 | CASLGEPRGGELFF | TGCGCCAGCCTAGGTGAGCCTCGAGGCGGGGAGCTGTTTTTT
- | 14 | TRBD1 | TRBJ2-3 | TRBV5-1 | CASSSTGNTDTQYF | TGCGCCAGCAGCTCGACAGGGAACACAGATACGCAGTATTTT
- | 18 | - | TRBJ2-1 | TRBV3-1/TRBV3-2 | CASSQAVQRAPAYNEQFF | TGTGCCAGCAGCCAAGCAGTACAGCGGGCCCCGGCATACAATGAGCAGTTCTTC
- | 15 | - | TRBJ2-7 | TRBV15 | CATSRVQRGLYEQYF | TGTGCCACCAGCAGAGTTCAAAGGGGTCTCTACGAGCAGTACTTC
- | 14 | TRBD1 | TRBJ1-5 | TRBV2 | CASRGDSSNQPQHF | TGTGCCAGCAGGGGGGACAGTAGCAATCAGCCCCAGCATTTT
- | 11 | - | TRBJ1-6 | TRBV12-3/TRBV12-4 | CASSLGWHLHF | TGTGCCAGCAGTTTAGGATGGCACCTCCACTTT
- | 12 | - | TRBJ1-1 | TRBV6-6 | CASSSKGAEAFF | TGTGCCAGCAGTTCGAAGGGAGCTGAAGCTTTCTTT
- | 14 | - | TRBJ1-1 | TRBV6-5 | CAVRGAGTNTEAFF | TGTGCCGTTCGGGGCGCCGGGACAAACACTGAAGCTTTCTTT
- | 14 | - | TRBJ2-5 | TRBV28 | CASSLPSGGQTQYF | TGTGCCAGCAGTCTACCATCCGGGGGACAGACCCAGTACTTC
once | 16 | TRBD1 | TRBJ2-2 | TRBV6-4 | CASRGVKQGVPGELFF | TGTGCCAGCAGGGGGGTGAAACAGGGGGTCCCCGGGGAGCTGTTTTTT
once | 17 | TRBD2 | TRBJ2-1 | TRBV29-1 | CSVDTHWASGRPNEQFF | TGCAGCGTTGACACCCACTGGGCTAGCGGGAGGCCCAATGAGCAGTTCTTC
- | 12 | - | TRBJ1-1 | TRBV28 | CATETQNTEAFF | TGTGCCACAGAAACACAGAACACTGAAGCTTTCTTT